This T cell receptor (beta chain) is from a study of control samples from healthy donors and cancer patients. This CDR3 spans 14 amino acids. V lost 4 bases, J lost 1 base, and 10 bases lay in between. Germline CDR1 and CDR2: SGDLS and YYNGEE. Using immunoSEQ multiplex PCR, the repertoire was profiled, and TCRdb retains in-frame clones only, with some absent. Among roughly 190,000 clones listed, 91% were seen once. This clonotype originated in a woman in her twenties or thirties in good health. The rearrangement uses TRBV9 and TRBJ2-3; D gene unclear. Sequenced input: blood. The CDR3 is CASSPDGRTDTQYF. DNA of the CDR3: TGTGCCAGCAGCCCCGACGGGCGCACAGATACGCAGTATTTT. Filled out from reference TRBV9 and TRBJ2-3, the complete variable domain reads DSGVTQTPKHLITATGQRVTLRCSPRSGDLSVYWYQQSLDQGLQFLIQYYNGEERAKGNILERFSAQQFPDLHSELNLSSLELGDSALYFCASSPDGRTDTQYFGPGTRLTVL.